The next 3 T cell receptor beta chains were all read from a single sample in a study of EBV T-cell therapy then PD-1 blockade in nasopharyngeal carcinoma. Using immunoSEQ multiplex PCR, the repertoire was profiled, and TCRdb retains in-frame clones only, with some absent. The table includes fewer than 20,000 clones, around 80% detected once. Treatment indicated: AdE1-LMPpoly-expanded autologous EBV-specific T-cell therapy followed by anti-PD-1 nivolumab. The antigens for these receptors are not known. Specimen: CD8+ T cells from blood, collected at day 0 from a patient whose treatment included autologous EBV-specific T cells and nivolumab. These receptors were taken from a man aged 40-50 years with nasopharyngeal carcinoma.

The rearrangement joins TRBV5-1 to TRBJ2-7; 12 bases line up with TRBD1. CDR3 length equals 15 residues. Losses at the gene ends were 3 bases for V and 1 base for J; bases not matched to a gene: 2. CDR1 SGHRS and CDR2 YFSETQ come from the germline V gene. CDR3 region: CASSWDRGPSYEQYF. In nucleotides, the CDR3 is TGCGCCAGCAGCTGGGACAGGGGGCCATCCTACGAGCAGTACTTC.

The chain joins TRBV3-1 (or the pseudogene TRBV3-2) to TRBJ1-1; 7 nucleotides line up with TRBD1. The CDR3 spans 15 residues. V gave up 2 bases and J gave up 6 bases; unmatched junction bases: 9. Per the germline V gene, CDR1 is LGHDT and CDR2 is YNNKEL (reference sequence). CDR3 amino acids: CASSQPGTERPEAFF. CDR3 in DNA: TGTGCCAGCAGCCAACCCGGGACAGAAAGGCCTGAAGCTTTCTTT.

The chain combines TRBV13 with TRBJ2-3, with D unresolved. V lost 6 bases and J 1 base, leaving 14 bases between the germline ends. Germline CDR1 is PRHDT and CDR2 is FYEKMQ (reference sequence). CDR3 length: 15 amino acids. CDR3 region: CASSMGGEGTDTQYF. CDR3 in DNA: TGTGCCAGCAGTATGGGCGGTGAAGGCACAGATACGCAGTATTTT.